The 9 T cell receptor beta chains presented below share a single source sample, sequenced in a study of control samples from healthy donors and cancer patients. This table comes from immunoSEQ multiplex PCR, and its TCRdb copy is limited to in-frame clones, with some not included. The table has 30,000 or so clones, 94% seen once; the top ten hold about 6.9%. The specimen was blood. These receptors were obtained from a man between 60 and 70 years old in good health.

The V call is TRBV3-1 (or the pseudogene TRBV3-2), the J call TRBJ1-1, with unresolved D. This CDR3 contains 14 residues. Trimming cost V 4 bases and J 4 bases, with 13 bases left between them. Germline CDR1 and CDR2: LGHDT and YNNKEL (reference sequence). The CDR3 region has the DNA TGTGCCAGCAGCCCCTCCCCGGGATCCACTGAAGCTTTCTTT. This gives the protein CASSPSPGSTEAFF.

This chain connects TRBV10-3 to TRBJ1-2; weak D call: TRBD1 (6 bases). This CDR3 is built from 15 residues. The germline gives CDR1 ENHRY, CDR2 SYGVKD. The V and J ends lost 3 bases and 6 bases respectively, with 17 bases between them. CDR3 sequence reads: CAISDPGALRDGYTF. The CDR3 DNA reads as TGTGCCATCAGTGACCCGGGGGCGCTTAGGGATGGCTACACCTTC.

The J gene is TRBJ2-3, the V gene TRBV4-3; no clear D gene. CDR3 length: 13 amino acids. Trimming took 2 bases from V and 6 from J, leaving 9 bases between them. Germline CDR1 reads LGHNA; CDR2 reads YSLEER. CDR3 region: CASSQFLGDTQYF. The CDR3 coding sequence is TGCGCCAGCAGCCAATTTTTGGGGGATACGCAGTATTTT.

The chain links TRBV24-1 to TRBJ2-2; possible D gene TRBD1, 5 bases. CDR3 size: 13 residues. The V and J ends lost 5 bases and 9 bases respectively, with 12 bases between them. Germline CDR1 is KGHDR and CDR2 is SFDVKD. The CDR3 protein is CATSGYRSRELFF. Here the CDR3 DNA reads TGTGCCACCAGTGGTTACAGGTCTCGGGAGCTGTTTTTT.

The chain recombines TRBV19 with TRBJ1-1, with D unresolved. Germline V gene lookup returns CDR1 LNHDA and CDR2 SQIVND (reference sequence). The CDR3 covers 15 residues. V was cut by 3 bases and J by 0 bases, with 11 bases left in between. CDR3 in DNA: TGTGCCAGTAGTATGGAGGAACGGATGAACACTGAAGCTTTCTTT. This codes for CASSMEERMNTEAFF. The full variable domain, with the rest looked up from reference TRBV19 and TRBJ1-1, is DGGITQSPKYLFRKEGQNVTLSCEQNLNHDAMYWYRQDPGQGLRLIYYSQIVNDFQKGDIAEGYSVSREKKESFPLTVTSAQKNPTAFYLCASSMEERMNTEAFFGQGTRLTVV.

This clone has a single count. The V call is TRBV5-1, the J call TRBJ2-5; 9 bases map to TRBD2. This CDR3 contains 14 residues. J gave up 1 base and V 4 bases, and 2 bases lay outside the gene matches. CDR1 SGHRS and CDR2 YFSETQ come from the germline V gene. The CDR3 protein is CASSLAGSQETQYF. The CDR3 bases are TGCGCCAGCAGCCTAGCGGGGAGCCAAGAGACCCAGTACTTC.

The rearrangement joins TRBV28 to TRBJ1-2, with D unresolved. In germline, CDR1 is MDHEN, CDR2 SYDVKM. V was pared by 3 bases and J by 5 bases, with 10 bases between. The CDR3 totals 13 residues. In DNA, the CDR3 is TGTGCCAGCAGTTTTGAAGGGCCGTATGGCTACACCTTC. This codes for CASSFEGPYGYTF.

The CDR3, as DNA: TGTGCCAGCAGCTTGGGGTTAGCTGAAAGCACAGATACGCAGTATTTT. Amino acids: CASSLGLAESTDTQYF. The chain uses TRBV5-8 and TRBJ2-3; D call uncertain. The CDR3 totals 16 residues. V was clipped by 0 bases and J by 0 bases, with 11 bases between them. Germline lookup yields CDR1 SGHTS and CDR2 YDEGEE.

This clone was observed a handful of times. The chain combines TRBV12-3 or TRBV12-4 with TRBJ1-2; possibly TRBD1 for D (6 bases). V was clipped by 3 bases and J by 8 bases, with 13 bases between them. The CDR3 has 13 residues. The CDR3, as DNA: TGTGCCAGCAGTTTTGGGACACTGGGAGGCTACACCTTC. This gives the protein CASSFGTLGGYTF.